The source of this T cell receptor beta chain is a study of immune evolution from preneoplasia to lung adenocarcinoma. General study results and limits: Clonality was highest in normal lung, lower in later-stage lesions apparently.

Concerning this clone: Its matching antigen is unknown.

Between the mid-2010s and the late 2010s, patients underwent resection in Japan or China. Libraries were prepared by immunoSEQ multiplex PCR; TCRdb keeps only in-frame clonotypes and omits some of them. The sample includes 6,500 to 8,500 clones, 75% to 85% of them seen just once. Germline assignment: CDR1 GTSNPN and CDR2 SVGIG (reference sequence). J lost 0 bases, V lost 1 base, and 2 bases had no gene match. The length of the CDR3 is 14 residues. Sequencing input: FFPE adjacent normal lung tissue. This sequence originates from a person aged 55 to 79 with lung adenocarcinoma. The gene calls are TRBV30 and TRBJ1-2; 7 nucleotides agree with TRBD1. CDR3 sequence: CAWSEGTANYGYTF. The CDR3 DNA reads TGTGCCTGGAGTGAGGGGACAGCTAACTATGGCTACACCTTC.